The clone carrying this T cell receptor (beta chain) showed up just once. The antigen remains unidentified. Libraries were prepared by immunoSEQ multiplex PCR; TCRdb keeps only in-frame clonotypes and omits some of them. The table records 10,000 or so clones, roughly nine tenths of them present only once. Germline V gene sequence: CDR1 MNHEY, CDR2 SVGAGI. The CDR3 loop spans 13 amino acids. V lost 0 bases, J lost 5 bases, and 7 bases lay in between. The data derive from a study of T cell clonotyping in hematopoietic cell transplantation. Findings and caveats of the study: Cells were unsorted, so CD4 and CD8 contributions were not separated. After transplant, recipient diversity fell while pathologically expanded clonotypes grew through day 180.

The sequenced sample was PBMCs, obtained 180 days after allogeneic stem cell transplant. This chain connects TRBV6-5 to TRBJ2-5; D is perhaps TRBD1 (5 bases). The clonotype comes from a human patient who had an allogeneic stem cell transplant, so the T cells may come from the graft donor. The donor label of this sample is uncertain. Some clones in this sample may be carry-over from other donors' samples. The chain's CDR3 is CASSYSRQETQYF. The CDR3 DNA follows: TGTGCCAGCAGTTACTCACGACAGGAGACCCAGTACTTC.